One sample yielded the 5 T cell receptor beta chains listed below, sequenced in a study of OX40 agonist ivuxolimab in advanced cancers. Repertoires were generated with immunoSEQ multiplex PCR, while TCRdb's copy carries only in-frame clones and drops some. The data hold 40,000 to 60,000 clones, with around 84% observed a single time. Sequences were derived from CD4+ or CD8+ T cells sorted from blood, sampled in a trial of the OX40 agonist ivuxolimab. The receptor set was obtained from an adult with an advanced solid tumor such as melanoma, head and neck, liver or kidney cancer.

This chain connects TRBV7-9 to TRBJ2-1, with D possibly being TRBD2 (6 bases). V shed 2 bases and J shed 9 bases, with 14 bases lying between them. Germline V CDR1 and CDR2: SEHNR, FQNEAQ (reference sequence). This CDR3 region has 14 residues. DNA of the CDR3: TGTGCCAGCAGCTTACTTGGGGAGGTGGGTGAGCAGTTCTTC. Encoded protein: CASSLLGEVGEQFF. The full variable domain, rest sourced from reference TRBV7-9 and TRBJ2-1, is DTGVSQNPRHKITKRGQNVTFRCDPISEHNRLYWYRQTLGQGPEFLTYFQNEAQLEKSRLLSDRFSAERPKGSFSTLEIQRTEQGDSAMYLCASSLLGEVGEQFFGPGTRLTVL.

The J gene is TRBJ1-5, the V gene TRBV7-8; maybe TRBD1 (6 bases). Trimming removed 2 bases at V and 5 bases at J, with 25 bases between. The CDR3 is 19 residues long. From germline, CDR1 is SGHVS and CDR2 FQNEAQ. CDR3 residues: CASSLHRQVAFSGYQPQHF. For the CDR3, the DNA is TGTGCCAGCAGCTTACATCGACAGGTGGCCTTTTCAGGCTATCAGCCCCAGCATTTT.

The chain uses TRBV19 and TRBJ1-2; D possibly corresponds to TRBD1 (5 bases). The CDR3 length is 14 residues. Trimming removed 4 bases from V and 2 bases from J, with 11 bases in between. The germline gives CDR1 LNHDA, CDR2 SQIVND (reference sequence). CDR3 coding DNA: TGTGCCAGTAGTACCCCGGGGCAGAACTATGGCTACACCTTC. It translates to CASSTPGQNYGYTF.

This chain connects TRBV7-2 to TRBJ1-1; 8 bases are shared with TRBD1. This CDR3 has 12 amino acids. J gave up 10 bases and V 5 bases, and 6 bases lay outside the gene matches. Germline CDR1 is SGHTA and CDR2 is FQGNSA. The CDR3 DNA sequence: TGTGCCAGCAGCCCGGACAGGGTCTCAGCTTTCTTT. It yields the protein CASSPDRVSAFF.

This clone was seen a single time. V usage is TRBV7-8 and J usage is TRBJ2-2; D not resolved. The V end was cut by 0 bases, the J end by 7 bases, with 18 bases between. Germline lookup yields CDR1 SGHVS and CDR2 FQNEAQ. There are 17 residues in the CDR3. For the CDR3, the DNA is TGTGCCAGCAGCTTAGCGGACGTTCGCACGCATATCGGGGAGCTGTTTTTT. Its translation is CASSLADVRTHIGELFF.